This is a list of T cell receptor beta chains from one sample in a study of synovial regulatory T cells in juvenile arthritis. Assay used: immunoSEQ multiplex PCR; TCRdb lists only in-frame clones, some missing. Recorded for this sample: 10,000 or so clones. Sequenced material: Treg cells from blood. These receptors originate from a donor aged 2-30 years with juvenile idiopathic arthritis. CDR3s include the opening cysteine and the closing phenylalanine or tryptophan. A row's size may be missing; if present it is once, few, many or a size class.

j_call,clone_size,v_call,cdr3_aa
TRBJ2-2,NA,TRBV5-6,CASSLGDLDTGELFF
TRBJ1-6,NA,TRBV18,CASSHRQLENSPLHF
TRBJ2-1,NA,TRBV4-1,CASSQQGDWLRDEQFF
TRBJ1-5,NA,TRBV10-3,CAISRQGGMGQPQHF
TRBJ1-1,NA,TRBV10-1,CASSRDTNTEAFF
TRBJ2-2,medium-sized,TRBV10-2,CASTKAGRNTGELFF
TRBJ1-3,NA,TRBV5-8,CASSLLGRSSGNTIYF
TRBJ1-5,medium-sized,TRBV21-1,CASSKQGYQPQHF
TRBJ2-7,NA,TRBV6-5,CASSWDGRDYEQYF
TRBJ2-1,NA,TRBV28,CASSLGPEQFF
TRBJ2-6,medium-sized,TRBV7-9,CASSLLIGGTSGANVLTF
TRBJ1-3,NA,TRBV5-1,CATPNGNTIYF
TRBJ2-7,NA,TRBV6-6,CASSYSRVQGYYEQYF
TRBJ2-6,NA,TRBV27,CASSLLGQGPSGANVLTF
TRBJ1-6,NA,TRBV5-6,CASSLQGINSPLHF
TRBJ2-3,NA,TRBV6-6,CAIRTGRDTDTQYF
TRBJ1-5,NA,TRBV28,CASSSPGGGYSNQPQHF
TRBJ1-6,NA,TRBV4-3,CASSQEKAGSSYNSPLHF
TRBJ2-1,NA,TRBV5-1,CASSLGGSYNEQFF
TRBJ2-5,NA,TRBV10-2,CASSSEETQYF
TRBJ1-6,NA,TRBV5-1,CASSWGQNSPLHF
TRBJ2-7,NA,TRBV10-3,CAISESLTGTGRGQYF
TRBJ2-3,NA,TRBV12-5,CASGLGTGRTDTQYF
TRBJ2-7,NA,TRBV10-3,CAISEGAPSYEQYF
TRBJ1-5,NA,TRBV28,CASSSVTGTVDNQPQHF
TRBJ2-7,NA,TRBV11-2,CASSAVRGPYEQYF
TRBJ1-5,NA,TRBV21-1,CASSPTTGVHQPQHF
TRBJ1-5,NA,TRBV28,CASSLGQGTQPQHF
TRBJ2-7,NA,TRBV5-6,CASSLVHGYEQYF
TRBJ1-2,NA,TRBV5-4,CASRKGQAPTGYTF
TRBJ2-7,NA,TRBV6-5,CASSYLTSGRPEQYF
TRBJ1-4,NA,TRBV5-1,CASSLAPGREEKLFF
TRBJ1-2,NA,TRBV6-6,CASRKGEGYGYTF
TRBJ1-3,medium-sized,TRBV4-3,CASSQVRRQGGNTIYF
TRBJ2-7,NA,TRBV5-1,CASSSIHDEQYF
TRBJ1-2,NA,TRBV18,CASSPPSRTTNYGYTF
TRBJ2-7,NA,TRBV11-2,CASSPTPYEQYF
TRBJ1-3,NA,TRBV6-1,CASSERTGEMTGNTIYF
TRBJ2-1,NA,TRBV10-1,CASSEYAGVGYNEQFF
TRBJ1-5,NA,TRBV6-1,CASSELQGAPQPQHF
TRBJ1-1,NA,TRBV19,CASSIIPGQGSGEAFF
TRBJ1-5,NA,TRBV10-3,CAISEQGINQPQHF
TRBJ2-7,NA,TRBV5-1,CASSAPGYEQYF
TRBJ2-3,NA,TRBV4-1,CASSHRHGWDTQYF
TRBJ1-5,NA,TRBV5-1,CASSLSGKQPQHF
TRBJ1-6,NA,TRBV4-2,CASSPRDRGIWNSPLHF
TRBJ2-3,NA,TRBV19,CASSMRLAGGTDTQYF
TRBJ1-1,NA,TRBV6-1,CASSEAGGTEAFF
TRBJ2-7,NA,TRBV5-1,CASSLEGATYEQYF
TRBJ1-5,NA,TRBV19,CASSTGGPYSNQPQHF
TRBJ2-7,NA,TRBV6-6,CASRRRGGDNTYEQYF
TRBJ2-3,NA,TRBV4-1,CASSQEVVQEMLDTQYF
TRBJ1-3,NA,TRBV6-5,CASSSGGAGNTIYF
TRBJ2-7,medium-sized,TRBV18,CASSRDNSYEQYF
TRBJ1-1,NA,TRBV6-1,CASSEQVGQGYGTEAFF
TRBJ1-3,NA,TRBV7-2,CASSLGASFSGNTIYF
TRBJ1-1,NA,TRBV5-4,CASSLSSGGRAEAFF